Sequencing of this T cell receptor beta chain was carried out in a study of blood T cell repertoires in COVID-19. The CDR3 is 15 amino acids. From germline, CDR1 is SGHTS and CDR2 YDEGEE. Losses at the gene ends were 6 bases for V and 4 bases for J; bases not matched to a gene: 8. Data came from immunoSEQ multiplex PCR; TCRdb stores just in-frame clones and leaves some out. The table includes fewer than 250,000 clones, around 86% detected once. This clonotype was obtained from a woman aged 45-65 years who had recovered from COVID-19. The chain employs TRBV5-8 and TRBJ2-3; 10 nucleotides match TRBD2. The sample consisted of PBMCs or T cells enriched from blood (not recorded which). The CDR3 spells CASTRGLAGADTQYF. As DNA, the CDR3 is TGTGCCAGCACCAGGGGGCTAGCGGGGGCAGATACGCAGTATTTT.